These 3 T cell receptor beta chains share one sample of origin, sequenced in a study of shared clonotypes between healthy human individuals. Profiling relied on immunoSEQ multiplex PCR, and the TCRdb table lists in-frame clones only, not all of them. The sample consists of around 640,000 clones, 95% to 97% of them appearing once. CD8 cells classed as naive were CD45RO-negative and positively selected for CCR7, excluding terminally differentiated effector memory CD45RA+ cells. Specimen: naive CD8+ T cells sorted from blood. These receptors were collected from a woman in her 30s in good health.

The chain employs TRBV4-1 and TRBJ2-5; D is unresolved. Trimming shortened V by 1 base and J by 5 bases, and 8 bases separated the two germline ends. Germline assignment: CDR1 MGHRA and CDR2 YSYEKL. The CDR3 is 13 amino acids. CDR3 sequence (DNA): TGCGCCAGCAGCCAAGTCCAGTGGGAGACCCAGTACTTC. Amino acids: CASSQVQWETQYF.

The genes are TRBV28 and TRBJ1-2; no clear D. Germline CDR1 reads MDHEN; CDR2 reads SYDVKM. This CDR3 spans 12 amino acids. V lost 0 bases and J lost 9, with 8 bases in between. The CDR3 here is CASSLWQRSYTF. The CDR3 DNA follows: TGTGCCAGCAGTTTATGGCAGAGGAGCTACACCTTC.

The rearrangement links TRBV2 to TRBJ1-2; D remains unclear. The germline gives CDR1 SNHLY, CDR2 FYNNEI. CDR3 length: 13 amino acids. The V end was cut by 8 bases, the J end by 6 bases, with 16 bases between. CDR3 nucleotide sequence: TGTGCCAGCTCCGACGTAGATTGGAATGGCTACACCTTC. Protein product: CASSDVDWNGYTF.